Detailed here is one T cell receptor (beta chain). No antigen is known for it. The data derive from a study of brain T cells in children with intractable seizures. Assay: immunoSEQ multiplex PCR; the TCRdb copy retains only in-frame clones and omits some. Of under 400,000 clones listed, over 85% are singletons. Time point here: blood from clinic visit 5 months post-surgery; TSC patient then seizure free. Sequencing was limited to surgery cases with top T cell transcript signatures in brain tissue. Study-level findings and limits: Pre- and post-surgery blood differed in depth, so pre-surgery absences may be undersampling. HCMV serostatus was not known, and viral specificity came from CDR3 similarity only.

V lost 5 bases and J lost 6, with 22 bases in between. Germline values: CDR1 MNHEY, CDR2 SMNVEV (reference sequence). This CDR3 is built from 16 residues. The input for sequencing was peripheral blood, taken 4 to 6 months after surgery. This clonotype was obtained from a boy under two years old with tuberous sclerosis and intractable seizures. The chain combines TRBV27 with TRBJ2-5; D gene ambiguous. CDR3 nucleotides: TGTGCCAGCAGTGGAATTATGCGGCCCGAGAGGCAGACCCAGTACTTC. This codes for CASSGIMRPERQTQYF.